A single sample gave rise to the 27 T cell receptor beta chains below, sequenced in a study of shared clonotypes between healthy human individuals. TCRdb's table, derived via immunoSEQ multiplex PCR, lists solely in-frame clones and lacks some. The sample consists of around 2,000,000 clones, 85% to 95% of them appearing once. Sequencing was carried out using naive CD4+ T cells sorted from blood. Regarding subset: CD45RA+ positively selected. The receptors derive from a man aged 18-30 years in good health.

The chain employs TRBV10-3 and TRBJ2-3; tentative D call: TRBD1 (6 bases). The CDR3 length is 14 residues. The V end lost 10 bases, the J end lost 5 bases, and 19 bases lay between the germline ends. Germline CDR1 is ENHRY and CDR2 is SYGVKD. The CDR3 DNA reads as TGTGCCAACCTAGCAGGGGTTGGGGGAGATACGCAGTATTTT. This gives the protein CANLAGVGGDTQYF.

The rearrangement uses TRBV11-2 and TRBJ1-6, with TRBD1 matching 7 bases. V shed 4 bases, J shed 0 bases, and the junction held 6 bases outside the gene matches. Germline CDR1 is SGHAT and CDR2 is FQNNGV. There are 17 residues in the CDR3. CDR3 sequence (DNA): TGTGCCAGCAGCTCCGGGACAGCGAGCTCCTATAATTCACCCCTCCACTTT. This gives the protein CASSSGTASSYNSPLHF.

This clone was recorded a few times. V gene TRBV5-1 combines with J gene TRBJ2-7; D is unresolved. Germline-derived CDR1 and CDR2 are SGHRS and YFSETQ. The ends were cut back, 7 bases at V and 5 bases at J, with 13 bases in the middle. The CDR3 is 12 amino acids. The DNA for the CDR3 is TGCGCCAGCCGAGCATCAGGCGACGAGCAGTACTTC. It translates to CASRASGDEQYF.

The V and J genes are TRBV6-5 and TRBJ2-1; weak D call: TRBD2 (5 bases). This CDR3 comprises 13 residues. Germline V CDR1 and CDR2: MNHEY, SVGAGI. With 6 bases removed from V and 8 bases from J, the gap between germline ends came to 14 bases. The CDR3 here is CASRPNLAYEQFF. DNA of the CDR3: TGTGCCAGCAGGCCTAATCTAGCATATGAGCAGTTCTTC.

The chain uses TRBV6-6 and TRBJ2-7; no firm D call. Germline lookup yields CDR1 MNHNY and CDR2 SVGAGI (reference sequence). This CDR3 comprises 14 residues. The V end was cut by 7 bases, the J end by 2 bases, with 15 bases between. The DNA for the CDR3 is TGTGCCAGCACCATAGAATTAGTACCCTACGAGCAGTACTTC. It encodes CASTIELVPYEQYF.

The rearrangement links TRBV27 to TRBJ2-5; D might be TRBD2 (5 bases). V lost 2 bases and J lost 5, with 12 bases in between. The V gene's germline CDR1 is MNHEY and CDR2 SMNVEV (reference sequence). The CDR3 length is 14 residues. In nucleotides, the CDR3 is TGTGCCAGCAGTTTACGCGGGCCCTGGGAGACCCAGTACTTC. It encodes CASSLRGPWETQYF.

The chain joins TRBV29-1 to TRBJ1-2; D is unresolved. The germline V gene has CDR1 SQVTM and CDR2 ANQGSEA. The CDR3 contains 13 residues. V was clipped by 1 base and J by 2 bases, with 8 bases between them. Here the CDR3 DNA reads TGCAGCGTTGAAGCGGCAGTGAACTATGGCTACACCTTC. Translating gives CSVEAAVNYGYTF.

The J gene is TRBJ2-5, the V gene TRBV6-1; D possibly matches TRBD1 or TRBD2 (5 bases each). Trimming cost V 6 bases and J 5 bases, with 10 bases left between them. The germline V gene has CDR1 MNHNS and CDR2 SASEGT. The CDR3 consists of 12 residues. In DNA, the CDR3 is TGTGCCAGCAGAGGGACGGCCGAGACCCAGTACTTC. Amino acid sequence: CASRGTAETQYF.

V gene TRBV30 combines with J gene TRBJ2-7; 8 nucleotides agree with TRBD1. The V gene's germline CDR1 is GTSNPN and CDR2 SVGIG (reference sequence). The V segment lost 2 bases and the J segment 5 bases; nucleotides outside the gene matches: 14. The CDR3 runs to 16 residues. The CDR3: CAWSSTPLGQGNEQYF. In DNA form, the CDR3 reads TGTGCCTGGAGTTCGACTCCATTAGGACAGGGTAACGAGCAGTACTTC. Full variable domain (outside the CDR3, taken from reference TRBV30 and TRBJ2-7): SQTIHQWPATLVQPVGSPLSLECTVEGTSNPNLYWYRQAAGRGLQLLFYSVGIGQISSEVPQNLSASRPQDRQFILSSKKLLLSDSGFYLCAWSSTPLGQGNEQYFGPGTRLTVT.

The gene calls are TRBV6-5 and TRBJ1-5; no clear D. The germline V gene encodes CDR1 MNHEY and CDR2 SVGAGI. The CDR3 loop spans 16 amino acids. The V gene lost 4 bases and the J gene lost 6 bases, with 19 bases spanning the gap. CDR3 sequence: CASSLLLGPLSQPQHF. Written as DNA, the CDR3 is TGTGCCAGCAGTTTACTCCTCGGGCCTCTGAGTCAGCCCCAGCATTTT.

Notes on this clone: Other DNA sequences of this sample code for an identical CDR3. The chain employs TRBV6-6 and TRBJ1-1, with D possibly TRBD1 on 5 matching bases. CDR3 length: 13 residues. Germline V gene lookup returns CDR1 MNHNY and CDR2 SVGAGI (reference sequence). Trimming cost V 4 bases and J 5 bases, with 11 bases left between them. DNA for the CDR3: TGTGCCAGCAGTTCCCAGGGAAATACTGAAGCTTTCTTT. It is translated as CASSSQGNTEAFF.

The genes are TRBV27 and TRBJ1-2, with no clear D. V lost 4 bases and J 9 bases, leaving 18 bases between the germline ends. The CDR3 totals 14 residues. CDR1 is MNHEY and CDR2 is SMNVEV in the germline V gene (reference sequence). CDR3 sequence reads: CASSSPQSSKSYTF. The CDR3 DNA reads TGTGCCAGCAGTTCACCCCAAAGCTCAAAGAGCTACACCTTC.

The rearrangement joins TRBV7-9 to TRBJ2-2, with 9 bases aligning to TRBD2. The CDR3 is 16 residues long. The trim removed 5 bases at V and 6 bases at J, leaving 10 bases unmatched. Germline CDR1 is SEHNR and CDR2 is FQNEAQ (reference sequence). This CDR3 is CASSHQSSGTSGELFF. The CDR3 DNA is TGTGCCAGCAGCCATCAGTCTAGCGGGACGTCCGGGGAGCTGTTTTTT.

V gene TRBV5-1 combines with J gene TRBJ2-1, with 10 bases lining up with TRBD1. The germline V gene has CDR1 SGHRS and CDR2 YFSETQ. This CDR3 contains 13 residues. V shed 7 bases, J shed 8 bases, and the junction held 6 bases outside the gene matches. The DNA for the CDR3 is TGCGCCAGCTTCCGGGACAGGGGCGATGAGCAGTTCTTC. Amino acids: CASFRDRGDEQFF.

The gene calls are TRBV30 and TRBJ1-4, with D perhaps matching TRBD1 (5 bases). CDR3 length: 18 residues. Looked up from germline, CDR1 is GTSNPN and CDR2 is SVGIG (reference sequence). Trimming removed 2 bases from V and 0 bases from J, with 19 bases in between. CDR3 coding DNA: TGTGCCTGGAGTATAGGAACCGCATGGGGCTCAACTAATGAAAAACTGTTTTTT. It translates to CAWSIGTAWGSTNEKLFF.

As to this clone: Other DNA sequences in the sample encode the same CDR3. The chain couples TRBV5-1 to TRBJ2-3, with a weak D call TRBD2 (6 bases). The V end lost 0 bases, the J end lost 1 base, and 9 bases lay between the germline ends. The V gene's germline CDR1 is SGHRS and CDR2 YFSETQ. The CDR3 covers 15 residues. The CDR3 loop reads CASSLAGVGTDTQYF. The CDR3 bases are TGCGCCAGCAGCTTGGCGGGAGTAGGCACAGATACGCAGTATTTT.

The V call is TRBV29-1, the J call TRBJ2-1; D is uncertain. Germline loops: CDR1 SQVTM, CDR2 ANQGSEA. This CDR3 spans 16 amino acids. V shed 6 bases and J shed 0 bases, with 18 bases lying between them. The CDR3 loop is CSVLGSRLSSYNEQFF. The DNA of the CDR3 is TGCAGCGTCCTAGGATCGCGGCTGAGCTCCTACAATGAGCAGTTCTTC.

The CDR3 reads CASSKRDISTEAFF. The CDR3 DNA sequence: TGTGCCAGCAGCAAAAGGGACATTAGCACTGAAGCTTTCTTT. V usage is TRBV21-1 and J usage is TRBJ1-1; the listed D gene, TRBD1, was not tested against the DNA. TRBV21-1 is a known pseudogene. The CDR3 spans 14 residues.

This clone was detected only once. This chain links TRBV6-1 with TRBJ2-7; maybe TRBD2 (6 bases). CDR1 MNHNS and CDR2 SASEGT come from the germline V gene. The length of the CDR3 is 12 residues. Trimming cost V 7 bases and J 3 bases, with 10 bases left between them. The CDR3 DNA follows: TGTGCCAGCACGCGGGGCCGCTACGAGCAGTACTTC. Translated: CASTRGRYEQYF.

The rearrangement joins TRBV5-1 to TRBJ2-6, with TRBD1 identical over 7 bases. With 1 base clipped from V and 0 bases from J, the junction kept 4 bases outside the gene matches. CDR3 length equals 17 residues. Germline V CDR1 and CDR2: SGHRS, YFSETQ. In DNA, the CDR3 is TGCGCCAGCAGCTTGTCAGGGGGACCCTCTGGGGCCAACGTCCTGACTTTC. Translation: CASSLSGGPSGANVLTF.

The chain has TRBV6-1 and TRBJ2-2, with D perhaps assigned TRBD1 or TRBD2 (5 bases each). The CDR3 extends over 17 amino acids. From germline, CDR1 is MNHNS and CDR2 SASEGT. V shed 0 bases and J shed 2 bases, with 13 bases lying between them. CDR3 sequence reads: CASSEAMGPLNTGELFF. CDR3 DNA: TGTGCCAGCAGTGAAGCGATGGGACCACTTAACACCGGGGAGCTGTTTTTT.

A remark on this clone: This sample includes further DNA sequences coding for the same CDR3. The chain joins TRBV29-1 to TRBJ1-1; possible D gene TRBD1, 5 bases. V was shortened by 6 bases and J by 0 bases, with 11 bases between the two germline ends. CDR1 is SQVTM, CDR2 ANQGSEA, per germline. This CDR3 spans 13 amino acids. The CDR3 loop reads CSVSGTLNTEAFF. The CDR3 coding sequence is TGCAGCGTCTCCGGGACCTTGAACACTGAAGCTTTCTTT.

This chain uses TRBV30 with TRBJ2-7, with a possible D match to TRBD1 (6 bases). CDR1 is GTSNPN, CDR2 SVGIG, per germline (reference sequence). This CDR3 contains 13 residues. The V end was cut by 4 bases, the J end by 2 bases, with 12 bases between. CDR3 DNA: TGTGCCTGGAAAGGAACAGGGACCTACGAGCAGTACTTC. Translating gives CAWKGTGTYEQYF.

V gene TRBV9 combines with J gene TRBJ2-1; TRBD2 agrees at 13 bases. Trimming removed 0 bases from V and 10 bases from J; junction bases left unmatched: 10. The germline gives CDR1 SGDLS, CDR2 YYNGEE. There are 17 residues in the CDR3. The CDR3 region has the DNA TGTGCCAGCAGCGTAGCTGGAGAGGGACTAGCGGGACGAGAGCAGTTCTTC. This translates into CASSVAGEGLAGREQFF.

The CDR3 DNA sequence: TGTGCCAGCAGTCAACTGAACACTGAAGCTTTCTTT. Translated: CASSQLNTEAFF. V usage is TRBV6-6 and J usage is TRBJ1-1; D call uncertain. CDR3 size: 12 residues. Trimming stripped 5 bases from V and 0 bases from J, with 4 bases between. CDR1 MNHNY and CDR2 SVGAGI come from the germline V gene (reference sequence).

The V and J genes are TRBV5-6 and TRBJ2-7; TRBD1 aligns across 7 bases. From germline, CDR1 is SGHDT and CDR2 YYEEEE. J gave up 2 bases and V 3 bases, and 2 bases lay outside the gene matches. The CDR3 is 13 residues long. DNA for the CDR3: TGTGCCAGCAGCTCGGGACAGCCCTACGAGCAGTACTTC. Protein product: CASSSGQPYEQYF.

This chain connects TRBV10-3 to TRBJ2-4; D ambiguous. The length of the CDR3 is 13 residues. Trimming cost V 5 bases and J 6 bases, with 11 bases left between them. Germline V gene data show CDR1 as ENHRY and CDR2 as SYGVKD. CDR3 protein: CAISIHSGNIQYF. DNA for the CDR3: TGTGCCATCAGTATTCACAGTGGAAACATTCAGTACTTC.